These T cell receptor beta chains were read from a single sample in a study of blood T cell repertoires in COVID-19. Generated by immunoSEQ multiplex PCR, the TCRdb table keeps only in-frame clones and is missing some. The profile shows about 290,000 clones, about 90% of them singletons. Sequenced sample: peripheral blood. These receptors all come from a woman aged 30 to 39 with COVID-19, enrolled during active disease. The CDR3 runs from the conserved cysteine through the conserved F or W. A D gene is named only where the DNA matches it firmly. Part of the rows lack a size; the others show once, few, many or a class for expanded clones.

length,V,J,D,size,DNA,CDR3
16,TRBV7-9,TRBJ2-1,TRBD2,NA,TGTGCCAGCAGCTTCCAACTAGCGGGGGCTTACAATGAGCAGTTCTTC,CASSFQLAGAYNEQFF
14,TRBV27,TRBJ1-1,TRBD1,NA,TGTGCCAGCAGTTGGGACAGGGGAAAGACTGAAGCTTTCTTT,CASSWDRGKTEAFF
15,TRBV11-3,TRBJ2-2,TRBD1,NA,TGTGCCAGCAGCTTCAGGGGGCAGAACACCGGGGAGCTGTTTTTT,CASSFRGQNTGELFF
14,TRBV7-2,TRBJ2-2,NA,NA,TGTGCCAGCAGCCCTGGGACAAGAGCCGGGGAGCTGTTTTTT,CASSPGTRAGELFF
18,TRBV19,TRBJ2-3,NA,NA,TGTGCCAGTATCATAGAAAACGGCAGGGGATGGGCCACAGATACGCAGTATTTT,CASIIENGRGWATDTQYF
14,TRBV6-5,TRBJ2-3,NA,NA,TGTGCCAGCAGTACAGGGAACCCACCAGATACGCAGTATTTT,CASSTGNPPDTQYF
12,TRBV6-4,TRBJ2-5,NA,NA,TGTGCCAGCATGGTCTGGGCGGAGACCCAGTACTTC,CASMVWAETQYF
15,TRBV5-4,TRBJ2-3,TRBD2,NA,TGTGCCAGCAGCTCCACGGGAGGGTTCACAGATACGCAGTATTTT,CASSSTGGFTDTQYF
13,TRBV27,TRBJ2-1,NA,NA,TGTGCCAGCAGTTTCCTAGCGAACAATGAGCAGTTCTTC,CASSFLANNEQFF
15,TRBV6-5,TRBJ1-1,NA,NA,TGTGCCAGCAGTTACTCGAGAGAGGGCTTCACTGAAGCTTTCTTT,CASSYSREGFTEAFF
13,TRBV6-6,TRBJ1-5,NA,NA,TGTGCCTCCCGGGGGGCGCTCAATCAGCCCCAGCATTTT,CASRGALNQPQHF
12,TRBV12-3/TRBV12-4,TRBJ1-4,NA,NA,TGTGCCAGCAGTTTTTATGTAGGGGGACTGTTTTTT,CASSFYVGGLFF
13,TRBV30,TRBJ2-7,TRBD1,once,TGTGCCTGGAGTGTGGATAGGGGGCTTGAGCAGTACTTC,CAWSVDRGLEQYF
14,TRBV29-1,TRBJ2-5,TRBD2,few,TGCAGCGTTACCCCGGGGGGAACCGGAGAGACCCAGTACTTC,CSVTPGGTGETQYF
15,TRBV4-2,TRBJ1-2,NA,NA,TGTGCCAGCAGCCAAGGCGACAAAACCAACTATGGCTACACCTTC,CASSQGDKTNYGYTF
11,TRBV24-1,TRBJ2-1,NA,few,TGTGCCACCAGTTTTAACAATGAGCAGTTCTTC,CATSFNNEQFF
14,TRBV18,TRBJ1-2,TRBD1,NA,TGTGCCAGCTCACCGGGACAGGGTAACTATGGCTACACCTTC,CASSPGQGNYGYTF
14,TRBV29-1,TRBJ2-3,NA,NA,TGCAGCGTTGACCGGGGAGACCACACAGATACGCAGTATTTT,CSVDRGDHTDTQYF
16,TRBV5-6,TRBJ2-3,NA,NA,TGTGCCAGCAGCTTGTTTCCCGTGGGGCGCACAGATACGCAGTATTTT,CASSLFPVGRTDTQYF
16,TRBV7-9,TRBJ2-3,NA,NA,TGTGCCAGCAGCTTGGGTGGGACTGGAGTCCCAGATACGCAGTATTTT,CASSLGGTGVPDTQYF
12,TRBV7-2,TRBJ1-1,NA,NA,TGTGCCAGCAGCCGACAGAACACTGAAGCTTTCTTT,CASSRQNTEAFF
13,TRBV19,TRBJ2-7,TRBD1,NA,TGTGCCAGTAACACAGGGGCAGGTTACGAGCAGTACTTC,CASNTGAGYEQYF
17,TRBV4-1,TRBJ2-7,NA,few,TGCGCCAGCAGCCATAGATTGGGGGGACGCCTCTCCTACGAGCAGTACTTC,CASSHRLGGRLSYEQYF
18,TRBV5-1,TRBJ1-2,NA,NA,TGCGCCAGCAGCTTGGGTCCGGGATCCCCCTCGGTCAACTATGGCTACACCTTC,CASSLGPGSPSVNYGYTF
14,TRBV28,TRBJ2-7,TRBD2,NA,TGTGCCAGCAGAGGCGGGGGACGCTCCTACGAGCAGTACTTC,CASRGGGRSYEQYF
19,TRBV7-2,TRBJ2-3,TRBD1,NA,TGTGCCAGCAGCTTATTCATCTGGGATAGGACAGGGCAAACAGATACGCAGTATTTT,CASSLFIWDRTGQTDTQYF
15,TRBV30,TRBJ2-3,NA,NA,TGTGCCTGGAGTGCCCTAGAAGGGGCCGGAGATACGCAGTATTTT,CAWSALEGAGDTQYF
19,TRBV11-2,TRBJ1-1,TRBD1,NA,TGTGCCAGCAGCGGGCGCCCCGCCCTCCTTGGGACAGAGAACACTGAAGCTTTCTTT,CASSGRPALLGTENTEAFF
12,TRBV5-5,TRBJ2-7,NA,NA,TGTGCCAGCGGGGGACTTCATTACGAGCAGTACTTC,CASGGLHYEQYF
15,TRBV27,TRBJ1-4,TRBD1,NA,TGTGCCAGCAGTTTCCTGGACAGGGGGCAGGAAAAACTGTTTTTT,CASSFLDRGQEKLFF
11,TRBV28,TRBJ2-1,NA,NA,TGTGCCAGCACTGGCCAGGGGAGACAGTTCTTC,CASTGQGRQFF
14,TRBV27,TRBJ2-7,NA,NA,TGTGCCAGCAGTTTTATCGCATCGTCCGGCGAGCAGTACTTC,CASSFIASSGEQYF
15,TRBV2,TRBJ2-7,NA,NA,TGTGCCAGCAGTGAAAGTCTCGGGGTAACCTACGAGCAGTACTTC,CASSESLGVTYEQYF
14,TRBV2,TRBJ1-6,TRBD1,NA,TGTGCCAGCACCCGACAGGGGGCAAATTCACCCCTCCACTTT,CASTRQGANSPLHF
12,TRBV5-6,TRBJ2-7,NA,NA,TGTGCCAGCAGCTTGGGCGGCAACCGTGAGTACTTC,CASSLGGNREYF
17,TRBV27,TRBJ2-1,NA,few,TGTGCCAGCAGTTTATGGTCTTCGGGGTTCCGTTGGAATGAGCAGTTCTTC,CASSLWSSGFRWNEQFF
13,TRBV6-5,TRBJ2-7,TRBD1,NA,TGTGCCAGCAGGCGACAGGGGGCGGACGAGCAGTACTTC,CASRRQGADEQYF
15,TRBV5-5,TRBJ2-1,NA,NA,TGTGCCAGCAGCCCCATTGACAGCTCCTACAATGAGCAGTTCTTC,CASSPIDSSYNEQFF
13,TRBV10-1,TRBJ1-5,NA,NA,TGCGCCAGCAGTGCCGGGAATAATCAGCCCCAGCATTTT,CASSAGNNQPQHF
13,TRBV7-8,TRBJ2-3,NA,NA,TGTGCCAGCAGCTTAGGAGGCACAGATACGCAGTATTTT,CASSLGGTDTQYF
13,TRBV6-4,TRBJ1-1,NA,NA,TGTGCCAGCAGTGACCAGGTTTACACTGAAGCTTTCTTT,CASSDQVYTEAFF
12,TRBV2,TRBJ1-6,NA,NA,TGTGCCACCCGGACAGTAAATTCACCCCTCCACTTT,CATRTVNSPLHF
13,TRBV4-1,TRBJ2-7,TRBD1,NA,TGCGCCAGCAGCCTCACAGGGGGTTGGGAGCAGTACTTC,CASSLTGGWEQYF
16,TRBV6-1,TRBJ1-6,NA,NA,TGTGCCAGCAGTGCAGGACAGTTGATTATATATTCACCCCTCCACTTT,CASSAGQLIIYSPLHF
15,TRBV19,TRBJ1-2,TRBD1,NA,TGTGCCAGTAGACCCGGGACAGGGGCACACTATGGCTACACCTTC,CASRPGTGAHYGYTF
22,TRBV4-1,TRBJ2-1,TRBD2,NA,TGCGCCAGCAGCCAGCCTCCACGGGGGGGGACTAGCGGGTTACGCTCCTACAATGAGCAGTTCTTC,CASSQPPRGGTSGLRSYNEQFF
15,TRBV6-2/TRBV6-3,TRBJ2-4,NA,NA,TGTGCCAGCAGTTCACCTCAGTTATCCAGAAACATTCAGTACTTC,CASSSPQLSRNIQYF
16,TRBV3-1/TRBV3-2,TRBJ2-5,TRBD2,NA,TGTGCCAGCAGCCAAGACGAGACAGCGGGGGAAGAGACCCAGTACTTC,CASSQDETAGEETQYF
14,TRBV28,TRBJ2-6,NA,once,TGTGCCAGCAGTACAGGGCCTGGGGCCAACGTCCTGACTTTC,CASSTGPGANVLTF
15,TRBV7-9,TRBJ2-7,TRBD1,few,TGTGCCAGCAGCCCAGGGACAGGGGGACCGGAAGAGCAGTACTTC,CASSPGTGGPEEQYF
13,TRBV10-2,TRBJ1-2,TRBD1,NA,TGCGCCAGCAGTGAGACAGGGGACTATGGCTACACCTTC,CASSETGDYGYTF
15,TRBV6-5,TRBJ2-6,NA,NA,TGTGCCAGCAGCCCGGGTGGCTCTGGGGCCAACGTCCTGACTTTC,CASSPGGSGANVLTF
13,TRBV2,TRBJ2-7,NA,NA,TGTGCCAGCAGTATGACAGAGTCCTACGAGCAGTACTTC,CASSMTESYEQYF
12,TRBV6-5,TRBJ1-1,NA,NA,TGTGCCAGCCTCCGAGGTCCCACTGAAGCTTTCTTT,CASLRGPTEAFF
16,TRBV5-1,TRBJ2-1,NA,NA,TGCGCCAGCAGCTTGGCCGGCGGGGGCCAAGACAATGAGCAGTTCTTC,CASSLAGGGQDNEQFF